This TCR beta chain was sequenced for a study of CD8+CD57+ T cells in acquired aplastic anemia. Study background: Across the sorted CD4+ and CD8+ cells, DNA amounts averaged 3.2 ug. Healthy donor sequencing depth: around 10 million CD4+, some 11 million CD8+ reads.

Findings and caveats of the study: The study identified about 30 CD8+ CDR3 sequences shared by patients and controls.

Genomic DNA acted as the template from which TCR beta VDJ combination and CDR3 sequence profiling were carried out. TCRdb reanalysed the reads using MiXCR and keeps one entry per CDR3 protein. The table includes about 170,000 distinct CDR3 sequences, around 45% detected once. This CDR3 region has 13 residues. The V segment lost 1 base and the J segment 2 bases; nucleotides outside the gene matches: 0. Looked up from germline, CDR1 is SQVTM and CDR2 is ANQGSEA. As regards this clonotype: Its specificity is unknown.

The TCR originated in a human donor in good health. The V gene is TRBV29-1, the J gene TRBJ2-7, with 9 positions matching TRBD1. Input material: sorted CD4+, CD8+, or CD8+CD57+ T cells (not recorded which) from PBMCs. The CDR3 spells CSVEGDRAYEQYF. CDR3 nucleotide sequence: TGCAGCGTTGAAGGGGACAGGGCCTACGAGCAGTACTTC.